This T cell receptor (beta chain) was identified in a study of cytomegalovirus exposure and HLA in healthy donors. General study findings and limits: It was in a later analysis that TCR association rates were seen to vary by HLA locus, highest for DRB1 and lowest for HLA-C. Productive status was seen about 90% or about 30% of the time for most TCR beta V segments in an earlier analysis. When a later analysis was performed, an Asian-associated ancestry cluster reportedly had fewer N-insertions than the approximately 690-donor mean.

The CDR3 has 18 residues. The trim removed 1 base at V and 5 bases at J, leaving 16 bases unmatched. The V gene's germline CDR1 is LNHNV and CDR2 YYDKDF (reference sequence). Points on this clone: What it binds is unknown.

The PCR had 60 Vbeta and 13 Jbeta primers. Clones were read by immunoSEQ multiplex PCR, and TCRdb kept only the in-frame ones, dropping some. The table includes approximately 110,000 clones, roughly 80% detected once. Sequencing used PBMCs. The chain recombines TRBV15 with TRBJ2-7, with 8 bases fitting TRBD1. This sequence was found in a man over 45 in good health and CMV-seronegative. CDR3 region: CATSRVRGWTGMINEQYF. The CDR3 DNA reads TGTGCCACCAGCAGAGTCCGGGGGTGGACAGGGATGATTAACGAGCAGTACTTC.